These 10 T cell receptor beta chains were all obtained from the same sample, sequenced in a study of T-cell memory formation after mild COVID-19 (dated by TCRdb to the early 2020s). The method behind the library was 5' RACE. Sequencer: Illumina NovaSeq 6000. TCRdb itself trimmed the public reads at Q25 with fastp, ran MiXCR and retained productive beta chains. Under each unique CDR3 protein, matching rows form one entry showing the most common genes and DNA. For this sample there are roughly 150,000 distinct CDR3 sequences; about 14% appear just once. The ten largest clones add up to around an eighth of the sample. The sequencing sample was made of PBMCs or a T cell subset sorted from them (not recorded which). The receptors here all came from an adult woman who had mild COVID-19 (a few samples of this study predate the infection). The sample titles of this study are shuffled in the database, so cell type and time point are left out; the donor was told from shared clones.

Many counts were recorded for this clonotype. An end of the junction differs from the germline gene, which may be a read error. The chain links TRBV5-1 to TRBJ1-1; D remains unclear. The CDR3 runs 13 residues. Germline V gives CDR1 SGHRS, CDR2 YFSETQ. CDR3 sequence reads: CASSLEGNTEAFF. CDR3 nucleotide sequence: TGTGCCAGCAGCTTGGAGGGGAACACTGAAGCTTTCTTT.

This clonotype was detected many times. The V call is TRBV7-9, the J call TRBJ2-7; possibly TRBD1 for D (6 bases). The V and J ends lost 5 bases and 6 bases respectively, with 14 bases between them. This CDR3 contains 13 residues. Per germline, CDR1 SEHNR and CDR2 FQNEAQ (reference sequence). CDR3 in DNA: TGTGCCAGCAGCCCCCTCGCGGACAGCGAGCAGTACTTC. This gives the protein CASSPLADSEQYF.

A few counts support this clonotype. The chain has TRBV12-3 or TRBV12-4 and TRBJ2-1, with 10 bases lining up with TRBD2. The CDR3 loop spans 15 amino acids. With 5 bases clipped from V and 6 bases from J, the junction kept 7 bases outside the gene matches. The CDR3 region is CASSRTSGGTNEQFF. CDR3 DNA: TGTGCCAGCAGTCGGACTAGCGGAGGGACCAATGAGCAGTTCTTC.

In its sample, this clonotype was seen a few times. The genes are TRBV7-6 and TRBJ1-1, with D possibly TRBD1 on 5 matching bases. Per germline, CDR1 SGHVS and CDR2 FNYEAQ. V was shortened by 5 bases and J by 7 bases, with 11 bases between the two germline ends. CDR3 length: 12 amino acids. The DNA of the CDR3 is TGTGCCAGCAGCCCGGGACCCGGTGAAGCTTTCTTT. This codes for CASSPGPGEAFF.

The chain carries TRBV3-1 and TRBJ1-4; 7 nucleotides align to TRBD1. V shed 4 bases, J shed 8 bases, and the junction held 4 bases outside the gene matches. The CDR3 runs to 13 residues. From germline, CDR1 is LGHDT and CDR2 YNNKEL (reference sequence). CDR3 sequence: CASSRQGTEKLFF. The CDR3 DNA reads as TGTGCCAGCAGCCGACAGGGAACCGAAAAACTGTTTTTT.

This clonotype was picked up a small number of times. This chain links TRBV5-1 with TRBJ1-1; D may be TRBD1 (5 bases). V lost 3 bases and J lost 3, with 12 bases in between. The CDR3 covers 14 residues. Germline CDR1 reads SGHRS; CDR2 reads YFSETQ. CDR3 in DNA: TGCGCCAGCAGCTGGGGCCAGGGAGACACTGAAGCTTTCTTT. Translated: CASSWGQGDTEAFF.

This clonotype has a handful of counts. The chain has TRBV18 and TRBJ2-7; 7 nucleotides agree with TRBD2. V lost 6 bases to trimming and J lost 0 bases; unmatched junction nucleotides: 5. In germline, CDR1 is KGHSH, CDR2 LQKENI. This CDR3 comprises 14 residues. In DNA, the CDR3 is TGTGCCAGCTCGCGGGGAGGGGTCTCCTACGAGCAGTACTTC. This codes for CASSRGGVSYEQYF.

A few counts support this clonotype. The chain is built from TRBV9 and TRBJ1-3; TRBD1 aligns across 8 bases. This CDR3 contains 17 residues. Unmatched junction bases numbered 7, after V lost 0 bases and J lost 2 bases. Looked up from germline, CDR1 is SGDLS and CDR2 is YYNGEE. The CDR3 loop reads CASSVAPMDRAGNTIYF. The DNA for the CDR3 is TGTGCCAGCAGCGTAGCCCCCATGGACAGGGCTGGAAACACCATATATTTT. Filled out from reference TRBV9 and TRBJ1-3, the complete variable domain reads DSGVTQTPKHLITATGQRVTLRCSPRSGDLSVYWYQQSLDQGLQFLIQYYNGEERAKGNILERFSAQQFPDLHSELNLSSLELGDSALYFCASSVAPMDRAGNTIYFGEGSWLTVV.

V and J are TRBV9 and TRBJ1-2, with TRBD1 identical over 9 bases. V lost 2 bases and J lost 6; bases outside the gene matches: 8. Per germline, CDR1 SGDLS and CDR2 YYNGEE. CDR3 length: 15 residues. The CDR3 loop reads CASSVGDREINGYTF. In DNA, the CDR3 is TGTGCCAGCAGCGTGGGGGACAGGGAAATCAATGGCTACACCTTC.

In this sample, this clonotype turned up a few times. This chain joins TRBV20-1 and TRBJ2-4; D gene ambiguous. This CDR3 has 15 residues. Germline V lookup: CDR1 DFQATT, CDR2 SNEGSKA (reference sequence). The V end was cut by 5 bases, the J end by 0 bases, with 14 bases between. CDR3 bases: TGCAGTGCTGGCGGCGCTTCACTAGCCAAAAACATTCAGTACTTC. Its translation is CSAGGASLAKNIQYF.